This T cell receptor beta chain was recorded in a study of Ad26.COV2.S vaccination and SARS-CoV-2 variants. Using immunoSEQ multiplex PCR, the repertoire was profiled, and TCRdb retains in-frame clones only, with some absent. The sample includes hundreds of thousands of clones, around 89% of them seen just once. Treatment in this sample: some 20 received Ad26.COV2.S at low or high dose, single or two shots; roughly five received placebo; per-sample allocation not given. Sampling took place 63 days after the first vaccine or placebo injection. This CDR3 comprises 12 residues. Trimming left V 4 bases short and J 5 bases short, with 8 bases between. Germline V gene sequence: CDR1 SNHLY, CDR2 FYNNEI.

The chain has TRBV2 and TRBJ2-5, with D possibly called TRBD1 or TRBD2 (5 bases each). This specimen was peripheral blood, taken in a trial of Ad26.COV2.S vaccine versus placebo. This TCR was sampled from a person between 18 and 59 years old who received the Ad26.COV2.S COVID-19 vaccine or a placebo. The CDR3 DNA reads as TGTGCCAGCAGTGTGGGGGATGAGACCCAGTACTTC. This codes for CASSVGDETQYF.